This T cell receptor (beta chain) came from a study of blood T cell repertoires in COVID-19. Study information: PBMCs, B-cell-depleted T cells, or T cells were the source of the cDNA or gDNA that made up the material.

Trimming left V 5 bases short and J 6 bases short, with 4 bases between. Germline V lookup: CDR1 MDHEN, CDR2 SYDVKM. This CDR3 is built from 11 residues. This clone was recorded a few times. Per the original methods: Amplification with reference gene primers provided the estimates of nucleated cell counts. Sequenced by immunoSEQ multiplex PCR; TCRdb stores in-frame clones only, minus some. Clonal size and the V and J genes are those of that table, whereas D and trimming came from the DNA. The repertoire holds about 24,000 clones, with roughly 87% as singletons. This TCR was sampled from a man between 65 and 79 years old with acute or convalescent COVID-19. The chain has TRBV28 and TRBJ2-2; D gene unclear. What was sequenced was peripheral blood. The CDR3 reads CASSRSGELFF. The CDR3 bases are TGTGCCAGCAGTCGGTCCGGGGAGCTGTTTTTT.